The TCR beta chain described here comes from a study of CD8+ T cells in alopecia areata. Study-level background: Among treated patients, oral tofacitinib was administered at 5 to 10 mg twice daily. Scoring of treated patients' severity used the percentage of affected scalp area. The study, taken as a whole, reports: Researchers reported that TCR sharing among patients proved less clear than in mice, possibly HLA-linked. Only one nonresponder was present, which leaves the link between baseline CD8+ expansion and response uncertain.

Treatment described: oral pan-JAK inhibitor, 5-10 mg twice daily. A note on this clone: Its matching antigen is unknown.

This CDR3 region has 16 residues. Germline V gene lookup returns CDR1 SGDLS and CDR2 YYNGEE. Trimming removed 3 bases from V and 0 bases from J, with 16 bases in between. Sequencing templates came from extracted RNA that was reverse transcribed into cDNA. Method: immunoSEQ multiplex PCR; TCRdb's copy keeps in-frame clones and lacks some. The sample lists roughly 120,000 clones; about 50% were seen once. The chain uses TRBV9 and TRBJ2-7; D is possibly TRBD1 or TRBD2 (5 bases each). The material was CD4+ T cells sorted from blood, obtained at week 4, from a patient treated with tofacitinib. The TCR was taken from a human donor with alopecia areata. CDR3 in DNA: TGTGCCAGCAGCGCAAGAGGGCAGGGTAGCTCCTACGAGCAGTACTTC. It translates to CASSARGQGSSYEQYF.